This entry describes one T cell receptor beta chain. Its antigen remains unidentified. The germline V and J ends were trimmed by 3 bases and 2 bases, with 10 bases remaining between them. Per the germline V gene, CDR1 is SGHTS and CDR2 is YDEGEE. This CDR3 is built from 14 residues. Indicated time point: new active TB diagnosis, blood taken before or within 7 days of starting treatment. Active tuberculosis patients were new diagnoses, HIV-seronegative, South African, and aged 18 years or older. This sample is part of a study of T cells in tuberculosis. Whole-study context: This South African cohort compared adolescents with or without latent tuberculosis against adults with active tuberculosis. PBMC were archived before or within 7 days of starting treatment. Notes on the study in general: GMM-specific TCRs were nearer to active tuberculosis alpha repertoires, suggesting expansion.

Assay used: immunoSEQ multiplex PCR; TCRdb lists only in-frame clones, some missing. The sample gives more than 30,000 clones, around 94% of which show up once; 4% to 5.5% is in the top ten. This TCR derives from an adult with tuberculosis. This chain joins TRBV5-8 and TRBJ2-3, with a weak D call TRBD2 (7 bases). Sample: PBMCs, taken at tuberculosis diagnosis. The CDR3 DNA is TGTGCCAGCAGCTGGGGGGGGCTCACAGATACGCAGTATTTT. It is translated as CASSWGGLTDTQYF.